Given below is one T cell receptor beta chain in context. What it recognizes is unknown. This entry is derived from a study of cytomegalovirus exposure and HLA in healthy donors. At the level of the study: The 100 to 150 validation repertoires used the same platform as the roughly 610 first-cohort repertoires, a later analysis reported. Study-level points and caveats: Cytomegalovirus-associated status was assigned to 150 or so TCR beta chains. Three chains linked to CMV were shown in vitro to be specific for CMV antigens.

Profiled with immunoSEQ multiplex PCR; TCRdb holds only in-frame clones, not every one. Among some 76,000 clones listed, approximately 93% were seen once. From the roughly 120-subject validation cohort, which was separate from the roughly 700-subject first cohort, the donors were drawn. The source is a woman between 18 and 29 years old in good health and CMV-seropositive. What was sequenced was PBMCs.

This CDR3 reads CSGERDNEQFF. The CDR3 DNA reads TGCAGTGGAGAGAGGGACAATGAGCAGTTCTTC. V gene TRBV20-1 combines with J gene TRBJ2-1; D possibly corresponds to TRBD2 (5 bases). The CDR3 length is 11 residues. Germline CDR1 DFQATT, CDR2 SNEGSKA (reference sequence). V was shortened by 7 bases and J by 5 bases, with 9 bases between the two germline ends.